The 24 T cell receptor beta chains reported below all come from one sample, sequenced in a study of T cell responses to AZD1222 COVID-19 vaccine. Method: immunoSEQ multiplex PCR; TCRdb's copy keeps in-frame clones and lacks some. The sample shows 120,000 or so clones, around 80% of them seen only once. The input for sequencing was peripheral blood, taken 28 days after the second AZD1222 dose. Receptor source: an adult who received the AZD1222 COVID-19 vaccine.

Of note for this clone: A read error may produce the germline difference seen at one junction end. This sequence joins TRBV7-7 and TRBJ2-1; 15 nucleotides line up with TRBD2. The CDR3 sequence is 14 residues long. From germline, CDR1 is SSHAT and CDR2 FNYEAQ (reference sequence). The CDR3, as DNA: TGTGCTAGCAGCCCCAGGACTAGCGGGGGGGAAGCGTTCTTC. This sequence encodes CASSPRTSGGEAFF. Full variable domain (outside the CDR3, taken from reference TRBV7-7 and TRBJ2-1): GAGVSQSPRYKVTKRGQDVTLRCDPISSHATLYWYQQALGQGPEFLTYFNYEAQPDKSGLPSDRFSAERPEGSISTLTIQRTEQRDSAMYRCASSPRTSGGEAFFGPGTRLTVL.

The V and J genes are TRBV10-3 and TRBJ2-7, with D tentatively TRBD1 (5 bases). CDR1 is ENHRY and CDR2 is SYGVKD in the germline V gene. Trimming removed 1 base at V and 3 bases at J, with 10 bases between. CDR3 length: 14 residues. CDR3 in amino acids: CAISEFQDSYEQYF. CDR3 sequence (DNA): TGTGCCATCAGTGAGTTCCAAGACAGCTACGAGCAGTACTTC.

This clone was counted once. This rearrangement joins TRBV5-8 to TRBJ1-5; 7 bases fit TRBD1. The germline V gene encodes CDR1 SGHTS and CDR2 YDEGEE. The CDR3 sequence is 14 residues long. Trimming removed 2 bases from V and 4 bases from J; junction bases left unmatched: 3. In DNA form, the CDR3 reads TGTGCCAGCAGCTTAATGACAGGGAATCAGCCCCAGCATTTT. It is translated as CASSLMTGNQPQHF.

This clone was seen a single time. The chain employs TRBV10-3 and TRBJ1-6; D remains unclear. V lost 9 bases and J 8 bases, leaving 20 bases between the germline ends. CDR1 and CDR2 (germline): ENHRY, SYGVKD. The CDR3 contains 15 residues. The CDR3 DNA sequence: TGTGCCATGGCCAGCGGAGAGGGCGGGGATTCACCCCTCCACTTT. It encodes CAMASGEGGDSPLHF.

This chain joins TRBV27 and TRBJ1-1; 10 bases align to TRBD1. CDR1 is MNHEY, CDR2 SMNVEV, per germline (reference sequence). There are 15 residues in the CDR3. With 3 bases clipped from V and 6 bases from J, the junction kept 7 bases outside the gene matches. The CDR3 reads CASSLYRDRGPEAFF. The CDR3 DNA reads TGTGCCAGCAGTTTGTACCGGGACAGGGGCCCTGAAGCTTTCTTT.

The chain combines TRBV6-2 or TRBV6-3 with TRBJ1-5; 7 positions agree with TRBD1. J lost 6 bases, V lost 2 bases, and 10 bases had no gene match. The CDR3 has 16 residues. The germline gives CDR1 MNHEY, CDR2 SVGEGT. The DNA of the CDR3 is TGTGCCAGCAGTTACCCGACGACAGGGCCCCTTCAGCCCCAGCATTTT. Its translation: CASSYPTTGPLQPQHF.

In its sample, this clone was seen once. The V gene is TRBV14, the J gene TRBJ2-7; no clear D gene. The V end was cut by 2 bases, the J end by 7 bases, with 6 bases between. In germline, CDR1 is SGHDN, CDR2 FVKESK. This CDR3 contains 11 residues. The CDR3 region has the DNA TGTGCCAGCAGCCAATCAAGGGAGCAGTACTTC. Translation: CASSQSREQYF.

The J gene is TRBJ2-2, the V gene TRBV6-5; tentatively, D is TRBD1 (6 bases). Looked up from germline, CDR1 is MNHEY and CDR2 is SVGAGI. The CDR3 covers 12 residues. Trimming took 5 bases from V and 7 from J, leaving 8 bases between them. CDR3 residues: CASSTRGGELFF. The CDR3 region has the DNA TGTGCCAGCAGTACCAGGGGCGGGGAGCTGTTTTTT.

The chain recombines TRBV28 with TRBJ2-7; D ambiguous. V was cut by 1 base and J by 4 bases, with 5 bases left in between. The CDR3 totals 12 residues. CDR1 is MDHEN, CDR2 SYDVKM, per germline. CDR3 bases: TGTGCCAGCAGTTTATTGGTTTACGAGCAGTACTTC. It specifies CASSLLVYEQYF.

This clone has a handful of counts. V gene TRBV29-1 combines with J gene TRBJ1-2; TRBD1 is a possible D gene (6 bases). V lost 4 bases and J 3 bases, leaving 12 bases between the germline ends. The CDR3 length is 13 residues. Germline-derived CDR1 and CDR2 are SQVTM and ANQGSEA. The CDR3 spells CSVAPYRDYGYTF. CDR3 in DNA: TGCAGCGTTGCCCCATACAGGGACTATGGCTACACCTTC.

V gene TRBV9 combines with J gene TRBJ1-2; D perhaps matches TRBD1 (6 bases). CDR3 length: 14 residues. In germline, CDR1 is SGDLS, CDR2 YYNGEE. Trimming cost V 1 base and J 8 bases, with 15 bases left between them. In DNA form, the CDR3 reads TGTGCCAGCAGCGTATCCGACAGGACTTCGGGCTACACCTTC. This encodes CASSVSDRTSGYTF.

The genes are TRBV4-3 and TRBJ2-3, with 11 bases aligning to TRBD2. V trimming: 0 bases; J trimming: 6 bases; junction bases outside the gene matches: 11. The CDR3 consists of 18 residues. Germline CDR1 is LGHNA and CDR2 is YSLEER. Written as DNA, the CDR3 is TGCGCCAGCAGCCAAGAAGTGGCTAGCGGGGGGAGGTCGGATACGCAGTATTTT. Protein sequence: CASSQEVASGGRSDTQYF.

The rearrangement links TRBV7-3 to TRBJ1-2, with D unclear. This CDR3 is built from 13 residues. Trimming stripped 5 bases from V and 4 bases from J, with 11 bases between. The V gene's germline CDR1 is SGHTA and CDR2 FQGTGA. DNA for the CDR3: TGTGCCAGCAGCATCGGACGCAGCTATGGCTACACCTTC. It codes for CASSIGRSYGYTF.

This sequence joins TRBV5-8 and TRBJ2-5, with D tentatively TRBD1 (8 bases). V lost 2 bases to trimming and J lost 5 bases, with 10 bases between them. Germline V gene data show CDR1 as SGHTS and CDR2 as YDEGEE. This CDR3 is built from 13 residues. The CDR3 spells CASSLQGGETQYF. The CDR3 nucleotides read TGTGCCAGCAGCTTACAGGGGGGGGAGACCCAGTACTTC.

This chain links TRBV10-2 with TRBJ1-2, with D tentatively TRBD1 (6 bases). There are 12 residues in the CDR3. Germline loops: CDR1 WSHSY, CDR2 SAAADI. Trimming took 10 bases from V and 8 from J, leaving 17 bases between them. This CDR3 reads CATYGAGDGYTF. The CDR3 nucleotides are TGCGCCACCTACGGGGCAGGGGACGGCTACACCTTC.

This chain uses TRBV7-9 with TRBJ1-5; maybe TRBD1 (5 bases). CDR3 length: 16 amino acids. Germline CDR1 reads SEHNR; CDR2 reads FQNEAQ (reference sequence). Deletions cut 1 base from V and 4 bases from J, with 14 bases between. CDR3 amino acids: CASSLDEGTMNQPQHF. The CDR3 bases are TGTGCCAGCAGCTTAGACGAGGGGACTATGAATCAGCCCCAGCATTTT. Full variable domain (outside the CDR3, taken from reference TRBV7-9 and TRBJ1-5): DTGVSQNPRHKITKRGQNVTFRCDPISEHNRLYWYRQTLGQGPEFLTYFQNEAQLEKSRLLSDRFSAERPKGSFSTLEIQRTEQGDSAMYLCASSLDEGTMNQPQHFGDGTRLSIL.

The chain is built from TRBV4-1 and TRBJ2-5, with 13 nucleotides matching TRBD2. Trimming took 3 bases from V and 2 from J; bases not matched to a gene: 3. There are 16 residues in the CDR3. Germline values: CDR1 MGHRA, CDR2 YSYEKL. CDR3 DNA: TGCGCCAGCAGCCAGAGGACTAGCGGGGGACAAGAGACCCAGTACTTC. This translates into CASSQRTSGGQETQYF.

This clone showed up many times. The V gene is TRBV6-5, the J gene TRBJ1-6; weak D call: TRBD1 (5 bases). The CDR3 has 15 amino acids. V lost 8 bases and J 10 bases, leaving 21 bases between the germline ends. Per germline, CDR1 MNHEY and CDR2 SVGAGI. This chain's CDR3 is CASASEFRAASPLHF. The CDR3 region has the DNA TGTGCCAGCGCCTCGGAGTTCAGGGCAGCCTCACCCCTCCACTTT.

This sequence joins TRBV19 and TRBJ1-5; D remains ambiguous. Trimming shortened V by 3 bases and J by 0 bases, and 9 bases separated the two germline ends. CDR1 and CDR2 from the germline V gene are LNHDA and SQIVND (reference sequence). The CDR3 runs to 15 residues. Written as DNA, the CDR3 is TGTGCCAGTAGTATGGCACCATATAGCAATCAGCCCCAGCATTTT. It encodes CASSMAPYSNQPQHF. Based on the CDR3 plus reference TRBV19 and TRBJ1-5, the full variable domain is DGGITQSPKYLFRKEGQNVTLSCEQNLNHDAMYWYRQDPGQGLRLIYYSQIVNDFQKGDIAEGYSVSREKKESFPLTVTSAQKNPTAFYLCASSMAPYSNQPQHFGDGTRLSIL.

The chain is built from TRBV5-6 and TRBJ1-2; tentative D call: TRBD1 (5 bases). Per the germline V gene, CDR1 is SGHDT and CDR2 is YYEEEE. V was cut by 4 bases and J by 8 bases, with 15 bases left in between. The length of the CDR3 is 13 residues. CDR3 sequence reads: CASSRWGSGGYTF. The CDR3 DNA reads TGTGCCAGCAGCCGGTGGGGGAGCGGGGGCTACACCTTC.

V usage is TRBV30 and J usage is TRBJ1-5, with TRBD1 matching over 8 bases. The trim removed 0 bases at V and 7 bases at J, leaving 8 bases unmatched. Germline assignment: CDR1 GTSNPN and CDR2 SVGIG (reference sequence). This CDR3 has 15 amino acids. In DNA form, the CDR3 reads TGTGCCTGGAGTGTGATGTCAGGGGGCGAACAGCCCCAGCATTTT. This sequence encodes CAWSVMSGGEQPQHF.

This rearrangement joins TRBV5-1 to TRBJ1-3; D call uncertain. The CDR3 spans 12 residues. Between the trimmed V and J ends, which lost 2 bases and 4 bases, there was a span of 4 bases. CDR1 and CDR2 from the germline V gene are SGHRS and YFSETQ. CDR3 nucleotides: TGCGCCAGCAGCTTTGCGGGAAACACCATATATTTT. Protein product: CASSFAGNTIYF.

The rearrangement links TRBV5-1 to TRBJ1-2; D gene uncertain. CDR3 length: 14 residues. Trimming shortened V by 4 bases and J by 4 bases, and 14 bases separated the two germline ends. In germline, CDR1 is SGHRS, CDR2 YFSETQ. CDR3 loop: CASSPESVGYGYTF. Written as DNA, the CDR3 is TGCGCCAGCAGCCCGGAGTCAGTCGGCTATGGCTACACCTTC.

This clone was observed a single time. CDR3: CARLVTEAFF. Written as DNA, the CDR3 is TGTGCCCGCCTCGTCACTGAAGCTTTCTTT. The chain is built from TRBV7-3 and TRBJ1-1, with no clear D. V dropped 11 bases and J dropped 4 bases, with 8 bases sitting between them. From germline, CDR1 is SGHTA and CDR2 FQGTGA. The CDR3 contains 10 residues.